The 5 T cell receptor beta chains below all came from one sample that was sequenced in a study of regulatory T cells in long-lasting Graves disease. TCR beta libraries were built with iRepertoire HTBI primers and Arm-PCR of CDR3 regions. TCRdb re-called the multiplex PCR reads through MiXCR, storing one row per CDR3 protein. The data hold approximately 300,000 distinct CDR3 sequences, with more than 15% observed a single time. The time point is: newly diagnosed GD, antithyroid drugs for less than 3 months. The TCR library used RNA extracted from PBMCs. The source material was peripheral blood mononuclear cells (PBMCs), sampled at new diagnosis, from a patient treated with antithyroid drugs. The receptor set was obtained from a female donor with Graves disease.

This clonotype was counted ten times or more. The V call is TRBV11-1, the J call TRBJ2-3, with a possible D match to TRBD2 (5 bases). Germline V gene data show CDR1 as SGHAT and CDR2 as FQDESV (reference sequence). The CDR3 consists of 15 residues. Trimming left V 5 bases short and J 0 bases short, with 12 bases between. The CDR3 bases are TGTGCCAGCAGCCTCTTGAGGGTTAGCACAGATACGCAGTATTTT. This codes for CASSLLRVSTDTQYF. The full variable domain, its missing parts supplied by reference TRBV11-1 and TRBJ2-3, is EAEVAQSPRYKITEKSQAVAFWCDPISGHATLYWYRQILGQGPELLVQFQDESVVDDSQLPKDRFSAERLKGVDSTLKIQPAELGDSAMYLCASSLLRVSTDTQYFGPGTRLTVL.

This clonotype was recorded many times. The rearrangement joins TRBV20-1 to TRBJ2-7; the D gene is possibly TRBD2 (5 bases). V lost 2 bases, J lost 2 bases, and 10 bases lay in between. CDR1 DFQATT and CDR2 SNEGSKA come from the germline V gene (reference sequence). The CDR3 has 13 residues. CDR3 DNA: TGCAGTGCTAGAAAGCGGCAACCCTACGAGCAGTACTTC. Amino acids: CSARKRQPYEQYF.

This chain connects TRBV29-1 to TRBJ2-1, with 7 bases lining up with TRBD1. With 7 bases clipped from V and 5 bases from J, the junction kept 8 bases outside the gene matches. Germline V gene lookup returns CDR1 SQVTM and CDR2 ANQGSEA. The CDR3 loop spans 13 amino acids. DNA of the CDR3: TGCAGCGGCACAGGGGAACACCACAATGAGCAGTTCTTC. Its protein is CSGTGEHHNEQFF.

This clonotype was detected ten times or more. The genes are TRBV9 and TRBJ2-7; no clear D. Germline lookup yields CDR1 SGDLS and CDR2 YYNGEE. This CDR3 spans 13 amino acids. Trimming left V 2 bases short and J 4 bases short, with 10 bases between. CDR3 residues: CASSVRLGYEQYF. The CDR3 bases are TGTGCCAGCAGCGTCCGTCTGGGATACGAGCAGTACTTC.

About this clonotype itself: This may be a read error: a much more frequent sequence differs by one nucleotide. The chain joins TRBV5-1 to TRBJ2-7; 7 positions agree with TRBD1. Losses at the gene ends were 1 base for V and 4 bases for J; bases not matched to a gene: 8. This CDR3 comprises 15 residues. The germline V gene encodes CDR1 SGHRS and CDR2 YFSETQ. The CDR3 coding sequence is TGCGCCAGCAGCTTGAACACAGGGGCCGAATACGAGCAGTACTTC. Its translation is CASSLNTGAEYEQYF.